These T cell receptor beta chains were read from a single sample in a study of OX40 agonist ivuxolimab in advanced cancers. Libraries were prepared by immunoSEQ multiplex PCR; TCRdb keeps only in-frame clonotypes and omits some of them. Altogether 55,000 to 90,000 clones are present, 70% to 90% being singletons, with the ten largest covering around 0.96%. Source: CD4+ or CD8+ T cells sorted from blood, taken in a trial of the OX40 agonist ivuxolimab. The receptor source for this set is an adult with an advanced solid tumor such as melanoma, head and neck, liver or kidney cancer. Both conserved end residues are part of each CDR3. D genes are given only for firm matches. Expanded clones get a size class; other rows say once, few or many, or leave the size out.

>-|TRBJ2-7|-|TRBV6-5
CASSQDSHYEQYF
TGTGCCAGCAGCCAGGACAGCCACTACGAGCAGTACTTC
>few|TRBJ1-6|-|TRBV7-6
CASSSFWSPLHF
TGTGCCAGCAGCTCTTTTTGGTCACCCCTCCACTTT
>-|TRBJ2-3|TRBD2|TRBV5-5
CASSWTSGGTDTQYF
TGTGCCAGCAGCTGGACTAGCGGGGGCACAGATACGCAGTATTTT
>-|TRBJ2-7|TRBD2|TRBV6-5
CASSPFSGGHYEQYF
TGTGCCAGCAGTCCCTTTAGCGGGGGCCACTACGAGCAGTACTTC
>-|TRBJ2-2|-|TRBV27
CASSLSRAGNTGELFF
TGTGCCAGCAGTTTATCAAGGGCAGGGAACACCGGGGAGCTGTTTTTT
>-|TRBJ2-7|-|TRBV7-6
CASSLRSSSGGEQYF
TGTGCCAGCAGCTTACGGTCCAGCTCGGGTGGCGAGCAGTACTTC
>-|TRBJ2-7|-|TRBV5-6
CASSLNRVYEQYF
TGTGCCAGCAGCTTGAACCGTGTATACGAGCAGTACTTC
>-|TRBJ2-7|TRBD2|TRBV2
CASSFFRKAASGRPYEQYF
TGTGCCAGCAGTTTTTTTAGGAAAGCAGCTAGCGGGAGGCCCTACGAGCAGTACTTC
>-|TRBJ2-2|-|TRBV2
CASSDVTGELFF
TGTGCCAGCAGTGATGTTACCGGGGAGCTGTTTTTT
>-|TRBJ2-5|-|TRBV5-1
CASSLTPGRETQYF
TGCGCCAGCAGCTTGACGCCTGGTCGGGAGACCCAGTACTTC
>once|TRBJ2-3|-|TRBV19
CASKDRRPGLDTQYF
TGTGCCAGTAAAGACCGTCGTCCGGGACTGGATACGCAGTATTTT
>-|TRBJ2-7|TRBD2|TRBV2
CASSLTPGLANEQYF
TGTGCCAGCAGTCTTACTCCGGGACTAGCGAACGAGCAGTACTTC
>-|TRBJ1-1|-|TRBV7-2
CASSPGGYSTEAFF
TGTGCCAGCAGCCCGGGGGGTTATAGCACTGAAGCTTTCTTT
>-|TRBJ2-7|TRBD1|TRBV10-2
CASSAPSDRGRSYEQYF
TGCGCCAGCAGTGCCCCATCGGACAGGGGGCGCAGCTACGAGCAGTACTTC
>-|TRBJ1-2|-|TRBV4-1
CASSQEPGNYYGYTF
TGCGCCAGCAGCCAAGAACCAGGGAACTACTATGGCTACACCTTC
>-|TRBJ2-2|TRBD1|TRBV11-3
CATTGTGENTGELFF
TGTGCCACCACCGGGACAGGAGAGAACACCGGGGAGCTGTTTTTT
>-|TRBJ2-3|-|TRBV5-1
CASSIQDPSTDTQYF
TGCGCCAGCAGCATACAGGACCCTAGCACAGATACGCAGTATTTT
>-|TRBJ2-1|-|TRBV11-2
CASSLDYRVPEQFF
TGTGCCAGCAGCTTAGATTATCGGGTACCTGAGCAGTTCTTC
>-|TRBJ2-2|-|TRBV29-1
CSVGGVEELFF
TGCAGCGTTGGCGGTGTCGAGGAGCTGTTTTTT
>-|TRBJ2-5|-|TRBV2
CASRPGELGETQYF
TGTGCCAGCAGGCCCGGGGAGCTTGGGGAGACCCAGTACTTC
>-|TRBJ2-5|-|TRBV5-1
CASSLTGFQETQYF
TGCGCCAGCAGCTTGACGGGTTTCCAAGAGACCCAGTACTTC
>-|TRBJ2-7|-|TRBV6-1
CASSGRDIHYEQYF
TGTGCCAGCAGTGGACGGGACATCCACTACGAGCAGTACTTC
>-|TRBJ1-2|-|TRBV6-4
CASSDSPHPLTNYGYTF
TGTGCCAGCAGTGACTCACCACATCCCCTCACTAACTATGGCTACACCTTC
>-|TRBJ1-3|-|TRBV27
CASSPRSGALSGNTIYF
TGTGCCAGCAGCCCCCGATCGGGGGCCCTCTCTGGAAACACCATATATTTT
>-|TRBJ1-6|-|TRBV6-5
CASRIGQGYSPLHF
TGTGCCAGCAGGATTGGACAAGGCTATTCACCCCTCCACTTT
>-|TRBJ2-4|TRBD1|TRBV10-3
CAISRDSPEAKNIQYF
TGTGCCATCAGCCGGGACAGTCCAGAGGCCAAAAACATTCAGTACTTC
>few|TRBJ2-7|TRBD2|TRBV6-1
CAISTGTSGGYEQYF
TGTGCCATTTCGACCGGGACTAGCGGGGGGTACGAGCAGTACTTC
>-|TRBJ2-2|-|TRBV5-8
CASSREGATGELFF
TGTGCCAGCAGCCGGGAGGGGGCCACCGGGGAGCTGTTTTTT
>-|TRBJ2-1|-|TRBV5-1
CASSVLGGGEQFF
TGCGCCAGCAGCGTTCTAGGAGGCGGTGAGCAGTTCTTC
>-|TRBJ1-6|-|TRBV7-9
CASSLNPSGSPLHF
TGTGCCAGCAGCTTAAACCCGAGTGGTTCACCCCTCCACTTT
>-|TRBJ1-5|TRBD1|TRBV27
CASSFGQGAGQPQHF
TGTGCCAGCAGTTTCGGACAGGGGGCAGGTCAGCCCCAGCATTTT
>-|TRBJ2-3|-|TRBV5-4
CASSQTGSDTQYF
TGTGCCAGCAGCCAGACCGGGTCAGATACGCAGTATTTT
>-|TRBJ1-3|TRBD1|TRBV19
CASTFSGQGSTIYF
TGTGCCAGTACCTTCTCGGGACAGGGATCCACCATATATTTT
>-|TRBJ2-7|-|TRBV30
CAFLAVSYEQYF
TGTGCCTTTTTAGCGGTCTCCTACGAGCAGTACTTC
>-|TRBJ2-2|-|TRBV18
CASSPIHANTGELFF
TGTGCCAGCTCACCCATACACGCGAACACCGGGGAGCTGTTTTTT
>-|TRBJ1-2|-|TRBV11-2
CASSGGNYGYTF
TGTGCCAGCAGCGGGGGGAACTATGGCTACACCTTC
>-|TRBJ1-1|TRBD1|TRBV5-1
CASSLTGTGTNTEAFF
TGCGCCAGCAGCTTGACCGGGACAGGGACTAACACTGAAGCTTTCTTT
>-|TRBJ2-2|-|TRBV18
CASSPSQPGNTGELFF
TGTGCCAGCTCACCGTCCCAGCCGGGGAACACCGGGGAGCTGTTTTTT
>-|TRBJ1-1|-|TRBV7-6
CASSLAEGGTEAFF
TGTGCCAGCAGCTTAGCGGAGGGGGGGACTGAAGCTTTCTTT
>-|TRBJ2-1|TRBD1|TRBV15
CATSPGGVISKFF
TGTGCCACCAGCCCAGGGGGCGTGATCAGTAAGTTCTTC
>-|TRBJ2-4|-|TRBV2
CASSSVWDPAKNIQYF
TGTGCCAGCAGCAGTGTTTGGGATCCAGCCAAAAACATTCAGTACTTC